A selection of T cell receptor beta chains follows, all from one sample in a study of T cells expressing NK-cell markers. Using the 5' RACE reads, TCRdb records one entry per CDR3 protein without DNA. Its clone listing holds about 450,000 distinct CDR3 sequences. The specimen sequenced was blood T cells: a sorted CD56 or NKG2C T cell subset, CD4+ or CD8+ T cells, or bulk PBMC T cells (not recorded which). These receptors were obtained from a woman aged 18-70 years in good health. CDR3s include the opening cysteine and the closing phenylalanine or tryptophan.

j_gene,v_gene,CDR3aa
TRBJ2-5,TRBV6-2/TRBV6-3,CASSYGVETQYF
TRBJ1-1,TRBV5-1,CASSLEKEGRGGTEAFF
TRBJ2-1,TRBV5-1,CASSLIQAGGMSSYNEQFF
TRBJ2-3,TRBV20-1,CSARDWLAGRTDTQYF
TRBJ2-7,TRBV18,CASSQFGTATSYEQYF
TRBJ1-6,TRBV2,CASSETTGGNSPLHF
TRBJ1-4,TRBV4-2,CASSSGEPKLFF
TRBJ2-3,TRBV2,CASSAAGPDTQYF
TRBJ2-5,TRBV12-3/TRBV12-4,CASTEDRGGETQYF
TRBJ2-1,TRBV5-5,CASSAGTGNYNEQFF
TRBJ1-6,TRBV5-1,CASSLGQGVSPLHF
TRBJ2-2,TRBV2,CASSGSARETGELFF
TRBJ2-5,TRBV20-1,CSARDDRVPQETQYF
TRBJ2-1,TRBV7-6,CASSLAARGPGEQFF
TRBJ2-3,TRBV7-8,CASSFRSTSGRTDTQYF
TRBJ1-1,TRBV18,CASSPQRDYYTEAFF
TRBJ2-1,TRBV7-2,CASRRGTSGRNEQFF
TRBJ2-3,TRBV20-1,CSASQRERTDTQYF
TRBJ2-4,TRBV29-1,CSVVTGPKNIQYF
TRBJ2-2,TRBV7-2,CASSPLLAGVVGELFF
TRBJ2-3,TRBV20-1,CSANLGGTDTQYF
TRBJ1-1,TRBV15,CATSRDGGQTTEAFF
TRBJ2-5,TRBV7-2,CASSFGGVWTQYF
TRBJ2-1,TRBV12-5,CASGLGDSAYNEQFF
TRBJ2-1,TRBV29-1,CSVRGGLAGGPIGEQFF
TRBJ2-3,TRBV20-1,CSARASGATDTQYF
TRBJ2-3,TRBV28,CASSTTLFGYTQYF
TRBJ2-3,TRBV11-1,CASSSPGTSGASTDTQYF
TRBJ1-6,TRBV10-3,CAIKGEGTANSPLHF
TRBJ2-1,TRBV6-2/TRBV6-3,CASSRQGARNEQFF
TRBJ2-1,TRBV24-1,CATSDRQGKNGEQFF
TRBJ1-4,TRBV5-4,CASSYGTLGEKLFF
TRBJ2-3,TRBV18,CASSRQSTDTQYF
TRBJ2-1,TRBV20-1,CSASRGKLYNEQFF
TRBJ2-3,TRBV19,CASKKGPPLTDTQYF
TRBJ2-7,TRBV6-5,CASTWGHEQYF
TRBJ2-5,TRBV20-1,CSAHARETQYF
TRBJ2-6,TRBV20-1,CSARDLGANVLTF
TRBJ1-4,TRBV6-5,CASSYSQGGANEKLFF
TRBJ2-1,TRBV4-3,CASSQDRSYKNEQFF
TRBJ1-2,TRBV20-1,CSARERGREFHGYTF
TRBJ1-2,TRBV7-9,CASSGGDGDYGYTF
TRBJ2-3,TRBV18,CASSPVQGRDTQYF
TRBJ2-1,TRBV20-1,CSARRGRNEQFF
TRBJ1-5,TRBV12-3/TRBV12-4,CASSLDGLSNQPQHF
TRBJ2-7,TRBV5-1,CASSWAPPEQYF
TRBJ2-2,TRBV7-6,CASSLYFPSGGNTGELFF
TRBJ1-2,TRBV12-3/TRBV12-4,CASSPGQGAGYGYTF
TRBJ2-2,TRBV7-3,CASSLLWPADTGELFF
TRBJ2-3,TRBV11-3,CASSARDPDTQYF
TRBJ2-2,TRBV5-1,CASSPGGSGNTGELFF
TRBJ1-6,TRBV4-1,CASSQAANRADNSPLHF
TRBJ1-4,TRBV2,CASSPWSEGEKLFF
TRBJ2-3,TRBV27,CASSFPFTDTQYF
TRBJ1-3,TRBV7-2,CASSTKRQDNSGNTIYF